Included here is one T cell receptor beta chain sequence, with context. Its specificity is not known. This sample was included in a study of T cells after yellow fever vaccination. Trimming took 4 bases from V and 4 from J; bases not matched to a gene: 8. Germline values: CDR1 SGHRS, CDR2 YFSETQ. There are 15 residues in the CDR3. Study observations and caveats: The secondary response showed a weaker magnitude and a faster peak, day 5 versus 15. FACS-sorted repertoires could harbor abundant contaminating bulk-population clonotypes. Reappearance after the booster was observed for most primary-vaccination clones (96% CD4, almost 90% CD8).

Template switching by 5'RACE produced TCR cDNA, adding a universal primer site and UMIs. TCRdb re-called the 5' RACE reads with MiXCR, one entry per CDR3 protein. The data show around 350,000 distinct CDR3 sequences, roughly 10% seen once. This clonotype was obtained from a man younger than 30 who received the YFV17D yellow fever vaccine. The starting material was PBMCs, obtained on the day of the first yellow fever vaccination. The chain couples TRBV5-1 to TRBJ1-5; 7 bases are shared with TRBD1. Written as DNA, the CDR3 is TGCGCCAGCAGCAGCGAGGGACAGTCAAATCAGCCCCAGCATTTT. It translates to CASSSEGQSNQPQHF. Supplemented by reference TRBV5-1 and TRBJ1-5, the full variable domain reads KAGVTQTPRYLIKTRGQQVTLSCSPISGHRSVSWYQQTPGQGLQFLFEYFSETQRNKGNFPGRFSGRQFSNSRSEMNVSTLELGDSALYLCASSSEGQSNQPQHFGDGTRLSIL.